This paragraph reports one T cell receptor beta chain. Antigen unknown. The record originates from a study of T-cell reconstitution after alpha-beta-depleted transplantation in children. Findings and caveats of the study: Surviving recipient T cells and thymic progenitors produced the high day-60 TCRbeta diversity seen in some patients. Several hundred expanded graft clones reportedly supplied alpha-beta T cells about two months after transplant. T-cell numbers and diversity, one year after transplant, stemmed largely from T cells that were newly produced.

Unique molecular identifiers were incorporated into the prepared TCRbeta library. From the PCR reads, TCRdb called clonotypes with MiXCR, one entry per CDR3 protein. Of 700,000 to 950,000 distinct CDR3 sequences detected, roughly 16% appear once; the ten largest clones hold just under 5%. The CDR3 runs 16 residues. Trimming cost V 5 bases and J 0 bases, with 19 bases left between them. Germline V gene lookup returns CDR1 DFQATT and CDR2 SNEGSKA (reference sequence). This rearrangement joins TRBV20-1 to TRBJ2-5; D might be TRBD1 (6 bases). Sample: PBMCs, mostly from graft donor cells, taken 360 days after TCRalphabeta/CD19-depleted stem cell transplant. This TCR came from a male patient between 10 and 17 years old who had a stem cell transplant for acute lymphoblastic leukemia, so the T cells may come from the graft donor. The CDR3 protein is CSAYPRDTWYQETQYF. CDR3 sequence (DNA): TGCAGTGCTTACCCACGGGACACTTGGTACCAAGAGACCCAGTACTTC.